The rows below give T cell receptor beta chains drawn from one sample of a study of T cell repertoires in cytomegalovirus infection. TCRdb reprocessed the reads via MiXCR and lists one record per CDR3 protein. The table shows fewer than 350,000 distinct CDR3 sequences, with just under 30% occurring only once. Their antigens remain unidentified. The sequences come from cultured PBMCs, collected from culture after CMV antigen stimulation. The receptors were gathered from a human donor in good health (CMV status not recorded). Some clones in this sample may be carry-over from other donors' samples. Each CDR3 is given with its conserved first and last residue. D genes are given only for firm matches. A row's size may be missing; if present it is once, few, many or a size class.

CATSDRGETQYF TGTGCCACCAGTGACAGGGGAGAGACCCAGTACTTC . TRBJ2-5 TRBV24-1 .
CSVVRDGAYEQYF TGCAGCGTTGTCAGGGACGGTGCCTACGAGCAGTACTTC . TRBJ2-7 TRBV29-1 .
CASSSGPATEAFF TGCGCCAGCAGCTCGGGGCCGGCGACTGAAGCTTTCTTT . TRBJ1-1 TRBV5-1 .
CASAGGTGGLSGNTIYF TGTGCCAGCGCTGGGGGGACAGGGGGCCTCTCTGGAAACACCATATATTTT few TRBJ1-3 TRBV7-8 TRBD1
CASRGTGNNQPQHF TGTGCCAGCAGGGGGACAGGAAACAATCAGCCCCAGCATTTT . TRBJ1-5 TRBV6-1 TRBD1
CASSLRRGGQPQHF TGTGCCAGCAGTCTCCGCAGGGGCGGGCAGCCCCAGCATTTT few TRBJ1-5 TRBV6-1 .
CASSIARSGYTF TGTGCCAGTAGTATAGCGAGGAGCGGCTACACCTTC few TRBJ1-2 TRBV19 .
CSAGLAGYEQYF TGCAGTGCTGGACTAGCGGGATACGAGCAGTACTTC . TRBJ2-7 TRBV20-1 TRBD2
CATSDDTSNEQFF TGTGCCACCAGTGATGATACATCAAATGAGCAGTTCTTC few TRBJ2-1 TRBV24-1 .
CASSLGPANTEAFF TGTGCCAGCAGCTTAGGTCCAGCGAACACTGAAGCTTTCTTT many TRBJ1-1 TRBV7-6 .
CASSVGKGVGTEAFF TGTGCCAGCAGCGTAGGTAAAGGGGTGGGCACTGAAGCTTTCTTT few TRBJ1-1 TRBV9 .
CASSLGVTDTQYF TGTGCCAGCAGTTTAGGCGTGACAGATACGCAGTATTTT . TRBJ2-3 TRBV27 .
CASHGGAGYGYTF TGTGCCAGCCACGGAGGGGCTGGGTATGGCTACACCTTC . TRBJ1-2 TRBV18 .
CASSPTGYSTEAFF TGCGCCAGCAGCCCTACAGGGTACAGCACTGAAGCTTTCTTT few TRBJ1-1 TRBV5-1 .
CASSLAGLGLNTEAFF TGTGCCAGCAGCTTAGCGGGGCTAGGTCTGAACACTGAAGCTTTCTTT . TRBJ1-1 TRBV11-2 .
CASSESAIRRYSNQPQHF TGTGCCAGCAGTGAATCAGCAATACGCCGGTATAGCAATCAGCCCCAGCATTTT . TRBJ1-5 TRBV2 .
CASSSGQGMNTEAFF TGTGCCAGCAGCTCCGGACAGGGGATGAACACTGAAGCTTTCTTT many TRBJ1-1 TRBV7-8 TRBD1
CASSDALRGTSGRSETQYF TGTGCCAGCAGCGACGCTTTACGAGGGACTAGCGGGAGAAGTGAGACCCAGTACTTC few TRBJ2-5 TRBV7-8 TRBD2
CASSRTSQETQYF TGTGCCAGCAGTCGGACTAGCCAAGAGACCCAGTACTTC many TRBJ2-5 TRBV12-3/TRBV12-4 TRBD2
CASSFGELYSNQPQHF TGTGCCAGCAGCTTTGGGGAACTTTATAGCAATCAGCCCCAGCATTTT . TRBJ1-5 TRBV11-2 .
CASSQRRTSGDEQYF TGTGCCAGCAGCCAAAGGAGAACTAGCGGGGACGAGCAGTACTTC many TRBJ2-7 TRBV3-1 TRBD2
CASSLTVLETGTSEQYF TGTGCCAGCAGTTTAACGGTGCTTGAAACAGGGACCAGCGAGCAGTACTTC few TRBJ2-7 TRBV12-3/TRBV12-4 .
CASRLGLGLDEQFF TGTGCCAGCAGACTAGGACTAGGACTGGATGAGCAGTTCTTC . TRBJ2-1 TRBV12-3/TRBV12-4 TRBD2
CASSFSAGRGGETQYF TGTGCCAGCAGCTTTTCAGCGGGGAGGGGAGGAGAGACCCAGTACTTC many TRBJ2-5 TRBV11-2 TRBD2
CASSLGSVWVNTGELFF TGTGCCAGCAGCTTAGGCAGCGTATGGGTGAACACCGGGGAGCTGTTTTTT . TRBJ2-2 TRBV7-9 .
CASSRDREGEKLFF TGTGCCAGCAGCCGTGACAGGGAGGGTGAAAAACTGTTTTTT few TRBJ1-4 TRBV7-9 TRBD1
CSARDSFRHSKNIQYF TGCAGTGCTAGAGATTCTTTTCGGCACAGCAAAAACATTCAGTACTTC . TRBJ2-4 TRBV20-1 .
CASSLSVKLFF TGTGCCAGCAGCTTATCGGTAAAACTGTTTTTT . TRBJ1-4 TRBV7-6 .
CASSFLLGLRNGDTEAFF TGTGCCAGCAGCTTTCTCCTAGGACTGCGTAATGGGGACACTGAAGCTTTCTTT many TRBJ1-1 TRBV7-2 .
CASRDYRVQVTEAFF TGTGCCAGCAGGGATTACAGGGTCCAGGTCACTGAAGCTTTCTTT . TRBJ1-1 TRBV2 .
CASSGLAGLETQYF TGTGCCAGTAGCGGGCTAGCGGGGTTGGAGACCCAGTACTTC few TRBJ2-5 TRBV19 TRBD2
CSAQEYNEQFF TGCAGTGCCCAGGAATACAATGAGCAGTTCTTC . TRBJ2-1 TRBV20-1 .
CASSRDRGGNQPQHF TGTGCCAGCAGCAGGGACAGGGGTGGCAATCAGCCCCAGCATTTT many TRBJ1-5 TRBV2 TRBD1
CASSLGTGPNQPQHF TGTGCCAGCAGCTTAGGGACCGGGCCCAATCAGCCCCAGCATTTT many TRBJ1-5 TRBV7-2 .
CATHGGQQNTEAFF TGTGCCACTCATGGAGGACAGCAGAACACTGAAGCTTTCTTT few TRBJ1-1 TRBV28 .
CASSSGIRADYEQYF TGTGCCAGCAGTTCCGGGATAAGGGCTGACTACGAGCAGTACTTC . TRBJ2-7 TRBV12-3/TRBV12-4 .
CASSFVTRRRTDTQYF TGTGCCAGCAGCTTCGTGACTAGGAGGAGGACAGATACGCAGTATTTT few TRBJ2-3 TRBV7-2 .
CASTAGQGGFGGTEAFF TGTGCCAGCACAGCAGGACAGGGAGGGTTTGGCGGCACTGAAGCTTTCTTT few TRBJ1-1 TRBV6-2/TRBV6-3 TRBD1
CASGTTMNTEAFF TGTGCCAGCGGGACCACAATGAACACTGAAGCTTTCTTT many TRBJ1-1 TRBV19 .
CASTPPSGPHEQYF TGTGCCAGCACCCCCCCGTCGGGGCCCCACGAGCAGTACTTC . TRBJ2-7 TRBV7-6 .
CASSPRQGAKETQYF TGTGCCAGCAGCCCCAGACAGGGGGCGAAAGAGACCCAGTACTTC . TRBJ2-5 TRBV25-1 TRBD1
CASRRNPGTGAVEQYF TGTGCCAGCAGAAGAAACCCCGGGACAGGTGCGGTTGAGCAGTACTTC many TRBJ2-7 TRBV6-2/TRBV6-3 TRBD1
CSARRGQETQYF TGCAGTGCTAGGAGGGGGCAAGAGACCCAGTACTTC . TRBJ2-5 TRBV20-1 .
CASSYRRDEQYF TGTGCCAGCAGTTACAGGCGGGACGAGCAGTACTTC few TRBJ2-7 TRBV6-6 .
CASSSDRVTQYF TGTGCCAGCAGTTCTGACAGGGTAACTCAGTATTTT few TRBJ2-3 TRBV28 TRBD1
CASSLPGANTEAFF TGCGCCAGCAGCTTGCCCGGGGCGAACACTGAAGCTTTCTTT . TRBJ1-1 TRBV5-1 .
CASSALDGEHF TGTGCCAGCAGTGCCCTTGACGGGGAGCATTTT . TRBJ1-5 TRBV6-6 .
CASSDVNRNQPQHF TGTGCCAGCAGTGATGTTAACAGGAATCAGCCCCAGCATTTT . TRBJ1-5 TRBV2 .
CASLWAGGAGGYTF TGTGCCAGTTTATGGGCAGGGGGCGCGGGAGGCTACACCTTC few TRBJ1-2 TRBV28 TRBD1
CASSPGQGSAEAFF TGTGCCAGCAGTCCGGGACAGGGAAGCGCTGAAGCTTTCTTT many TRBJ1-1 TRBV12-3/TRBV12-4 TRBD1
CASSLGQGPWTQYF TGTGCCAGCAGTTTGGGACAGGGCCCGTGGACCCAGTACTTC . TRBJ2-5 TRBV6-6 TRBD1
CASISRSFSGNTIYF TGTGCCAGTATCTCCCGGAGCTTCTCTGGAAACACCATATATTTT few TRBJ1-3 TRBV19 .
CASSPLVGDTGELFF TGTGCCAGCAGCCCCTTAGTGGGAGACACCGGGGAGCTGTTTTTT few TRBJ2-2 TRBV7-6 .
CASSLPNLPQHF TGTGCCAGCAGCTTACCCAACCTGCCCCAGCATTTT . TRBJ1-5 TRBV7-2 .
CSARESAFSNQPQHF TGCAGTGCTAGAGAGTCCGCATTTAGCAATCAGCCCCAGCATTTT . TRBJ1-5 TRBV20-1 .
CASSEDERTAVTDTQYF TGTGCCAGCAGTGAAGATGAGCGGACAGCAGTCACAGATACGCAGTATTTT many TRBJ2-3 TRBV6-1 .
CASSTVVSGNTIYF TGTGCCAGTAGTACAGTGGTCTCTGGAAACACCATATATTTT . TRBJ1-3 TRBV19 .
CASSRGQESTDTQYF TGTGCCAGCAGCCGAGGACAGGAAAGCACAGATACGCAGTATTTT . TRBJ2-3 TRBV28 TRBD1
CASSSYIDEQYF TGTGCCAGCAGCTCCTACATTGACGAGCAGTACTTC . TRBJ2-7 TRBV7-6 .